Sequencing of this T cell receptor beta chain was carried out in a study of CD4 T cells in relation to SARS-CoV-2 and coronaviruses. Assay: immunoSEQ multiplex PCR; the TCRdb copy retains only in-frame clones and omits some. The sample lists roughly 28,000 clones; around 75% were seen once. V dropped 7 bases and J dropped 8 bases, with 11 bases sitting between them. CDR3 length: 11 amino acids. Germline CDR1 reads MGHDK; CDR2 reads SYGVNS. The unexposed donors gave CD4+ T cells in about 2011-2019, prior to COVID-19. After 10 to 11 days of culture, CD4+ T cells were isolated. Cultures received half-medium IL-2 refreshes on days 3 and 7. As regards this clone: Antigen unknown.

The chain recombines TRBV25-1 with TRBJ1-2, with no clear D. The receptor was derived from a human donor in good health. The sample comprised CD4+ T cells from PBMCs, cultured in vitro. The CDR3 is CASTSRSGYTF. In DNA form, the CDR3 reads TGTGCCAGCACCAGCAGATCAGGCTACACCTTC.